A single sample is the source of the 19 T cell receptor beta chains below, sequenced in a study of human T cells and chemical hapten exposure. Time point meaning: patch test 1, 2 weeks after DPC sensitization. The treatment is: therapeutic diphenylcyclopropenone sensitization with weekly scalp DPC. Each CDR3 protein is one row after TCRdb ran MiXCR on the RACE reads. This sample has some 170,000 distinct CDR3 sequences, with about 20% found just once. The source was whole blood, collected in connection with sensitization to the hapten diphenylcyclopropenone (DPC). The receptor set was obtained from a woman aged 50 to 60 with alopecia areata. Some clones in this sample may be carry-over from other donors' samples.

This clonotype has just a few counts. The junction shows a germline mismatch at one end, possibly a read error. The chain has TRBV29-1 and TRBJ2-5, with unresolved D. The germline V gene has CDR1 SQVTM and CDR2 ANQGSEA. This CDR3 is 11 amino acids long. CDR3 nucleotide sequence: TGCAGCGTTGAATCGGCGGAGAACCAGTACTTC. Amino acids: CSVESAENQYF.

Details on this clonotype: At one end, the junction sequence differs from germline, possibly due to a read error. V gene TRBV3-1 combines with J gene TRBJ2-1; no clear D gene. The CDR3 consists of 14 residues. The germline V gene has CDR1 LGHDT and CDR2 YNNKEL (reference sequence). The CDR3 bases are TGTGCCAGCAGCCAAGATGGGCAGTACAATGAGCAATTCTTC. Translating it yields CASSQDGQYNEQFF.

In this sample, this clonotype turned up a few times. The rearrangement links TRBV6-2 or TRBV6-3 to TRBJ2-1; 10 bases map to TRBD2. The CDR3 consists of 15 residues. The junction had 5 bases not matched to a gene; V was cut back by 4 bases and J by 5 bases. Per germline, CDR1 MNHEY and CDR2 SVGEGT. CDR3 sequence: CASSSLAGVNNEQFF. CDR3 nucleotide sequence: TGTGCCAGCAGTTCTCTAGCGGGAGTAAACAATGAGCAGTTCTTC.

This clonotype was observed a few times. J is TRBJ2-1 and V is TRBV27; TRBD2 agrees at 9 bases. The CDR3 is made up of 15 amino acids. Germline V gene data show CDR1 as MNHEY and CDR2 as SMNVEV (reference sequence). Germline trimming cut 5 bases from V and 6 bases from J; bases unmatched to any gene: 8. The CDR3 here is CASSVPGLATNEQFF. The CDR3 DNA reads as TGTGCCAGCAGTGTCCCGGGACTAGCTACCAATGAGCAGTTCTTC.

This clonotype has just a few counts. The V call is TRBV3-1, the J call TRBJ1-5; D is unclear. Germline V gene lookup returns CDR1 LGHDT and CDR2 YNNKEL (reference sequence). The CDR3 spans 13 residues. With 2 bases removed from V and 5 bases from J, the gap between germline ends came to 7 bases. CDR3 amino acids: CASSQLRDQPQHF. In DNA form, the CDR3 reads TGTGCCAGCAGCCAATTACGGGATCAGCCCCAGCATTTT.

This rearrangement joins TRBV5-1 to TRBJ2-1; D possibly corresponds to TRBD2 (5 bases). The CDR3 sequence is 13 residues long. CDR1 SGHRS and CDR2 YFSETQ come from the germline V gene. Trimming cost V 6 bases and J 5 bases, with 12 bases left between them. CDR3 region: CASIEGINNEQFF. The CDR3 DNA sequence: TGCGCCAGCATCGAGGGTATAAACAATGAGCAGTTCTTC.

The rearrangement links TRBV2 to TRBJ2-5; D perhaps matches TRBD1 (5 bases). Germline V gene sequence: CDR1 SNHLY, CDR2 FYNNEI. The CDR3 sequence is 14 residues long. Trimming removed 0 bases at V and 6 bases at J, with 11 bases between. The CDR3: CASSEALPGKTQYF. For the CDR3, the DNA is TGTGCCAGCAGTGAAGCGCTTCCAGGGAAGACCCAGTACTTC.

This clonotype appeared many times. CDR3 sequence reads: CASSLPRGLTGELFF. The CDR3 DNA reads as TGTGCCAGCAGCTTACCCAGGGGGCTCACCGGGGAGCTGTTTTTT. The chain recombines TRBV7-2 with TRBJ2-2; 8 positions match TRBD1. The germline CDR1 and CDR2 sequences are SGHTA and FQGNSA. The CDR3 totals 15 residues. The V gene end was trimmed by 2 bases and the J gene end by 4 bases; junction bases not matched to a gene: 3.

This chain links TRBV5-1 with TRBJ2-6; D unresolved. V was trimmed by 1 base and J by 2 bases, leaving 4 bases between them. Germline V gene sequence: CDR1 SGHRS, CDR2 YFSETQ. The CDR3 consists of 14 residues. CDR3 DNA sequence: TGCGCCAGCAGCTTGATCCCTGGGGCCAACGTCCTGACTTTC. Translated: CASSLIPGANVLTF.

This clonotype came up many times. The CDR3 loop reads CSARDLTRTAYGYTF. Written as DNA, the CDR3 is TGCAGTGCTAGAGATCTTACCAGGACTGCCTATGGCTACACCTTC. The chain uses TRBV20-1 and TRBJ1-2, with no clear D. Germline loops: CDR1 DFQATT, CDR2 SNEGSKA (reference sequence). The CDR3 totals 15 residues. V lost 0 bases and J 4 bases, leaving 15 bases between the germline ends.

The table lists this clonotype with many counts. V usage is TRBV3-1 and J usage is TRBJ2-1, with D perhaps matching TRBD2 (6 bases). The V gene's germline CDR1 is LGHDT and CDR2 YNNKEL (reference sequence). The CDR3 is 13 residues long. Trimming cost V 4 bases and J 5 bases, with 9 bases left between them. CDR3 bases: TGTGCCAGCAGCCTACTAGCAAACAATGAGCAGTTCTTC. Protein: CASSLLANNEQFF.

This clonotype has only a few counts. The chain links TRBV29-1 to TRBJ2-1; 10 nucleotides line up with TRBD1. Germline V gives CDR1 SQVTM, CDR2 ANQGSEA. The CDR3 runs to 13 residues. V dropped 4 bases and J dropped 5; count of bases not matched to a gene: 2. For the CDR3, the DNA is TGCAGCGTTGCGGGACAGGGGAACAATGAGCAGTTCTTC. It yields the protein CSVAGQGNNEQFF.

A few counts support this clonotype. The chain couples TRBV5-1 to TRBJ1-2, with TRBD1 matching over 7 bases. In germline, CDR1 is SGHRS, CDR2 YFSETQ. The CDR3 is made up of 16 amino acids. The ends lost 4 bases at V and 7 bases at J; junction bases unmatched: 16. DNA for the CDR3: TGCGCCAGCAGCAGCCTGGTTGGACAGGCAGACGGTGGCTACACCTTC. It codes for CASSSLVGQADGGYTF.

The chain joins TRBV29-1 to TRBJ1-1; perhaps TRBD1 as D (6 bases). Germline loops: CDR1 SQVTM, CDR2 ANQGSEA. This CDR3 spans 14 amino acids. V was shortened by 1 base and J by 1 base, with 10 bases between the two germline ends. This CDR3 is CSVEAGVENTEAFF. The CDR3 nucleotides read TGCAGCGTTGAAGCAGGGGTGGAGAACACTGAAGCTTTCTTT.

The rearrangement joins TRBV5-6 to TRBJ2-1, with 8 positions matching TRBD1. Germline V lookup: CDR1 SGHDT, CDR2 YYEEEE. The CDR3 covers 13 residues. The trim removed 4 bases at V and 8 bases at J, leaving 5 bases unmatched. CDR3 sequence reads: CASSPTGVYEQFF. CDR3 sequence (DNA): TGTGCCAGCAGCCCGACAGGGGTCTATGAGCAGTTCTTC.

The chain carries TRBV5-1 and TRBJ1-1; TRBD1 is a possible D gene (5 bases). This CDR3 region has 16 residues. Germline loops: CDR1 SGHRS, CDR2 YFSETQ. V lost 4 bases and J lost 4, with 20 bases in between. CDR3 loop: CASSPEPGRRFTEAFF. The DNA of the CDR3 is TGCGCCAGCAGCCCGGAACCAGGGAGGCGGTTCACTGAAGCTTTCTTT.

The genes are TRBV29-1 and TRBJ2-7; D perhaps matches TRBD2 (5 bases). The CDR3 has 13 residues. Trimming stripped 7 bases from V and 3 bases from J, with 16 bases between. CDR1 and CDR2 (germline): SQVTM, ANQGSEA. The CDR3 protein is CSALVGSSYEQYF. Here the CDR3 DNA reads TGCAGCGCCCTGGTGGGGAGTAGCTACGAGCAGTACTTC.

In its sample, this clonotype was seen a few times. J is TRBJ2-7 and V is TRBV6-1, with 9 bases identical to TRBD2. J gave up 2 bases and V 6 bases, and 5 bases lay outside the gene matches. CDR3 length equals 14 residues. Germline V lookup: CDR1 MNHNS, CDR2 SASEGT. The CDR3 is CASSPSGEAYEQYF. The CDR3 nucleotides are TGTGCCAGCAGCCCTAGCGGGGAGGCCTACGAGCAGTACTTC.

Worth noting for this clonotype: Relative to the germline gene, one junction end is altered; a read error may explain this. This sequence joins TRBV5-1 and TRBJ2-2; perhaps D is TRBD1 or TRBD2 (5 bases each). The germline CDR1 and CDR2 sequences are SGHRS and YFSETQ. The CDR3 contains 15 residues. CDR3 protein: CASSPGTTKTGELIF. The CDR3 DNA reads TGCGCCAGCAGCCCCGGGACCACTAAGACCGGGGAGCTGATTTTT.